Following are 5 T cell receptor beta chains from one sample sequenced in a study of cytomegalovirus exposure and HLA in healthy donors. PCR employed 60 Vbeta and 13 Jbeta primers. Clones were sequenced by immunoSEQ multiplex PCR, and TCRdb holds only the in-frame ones, with some missing. The data hold a few hundred thousand clones, with around 80% observed a single time. Sequencing used PBMCs. Every receptor here comes from a girl between 2 and 10 years old in good health and CMV-seronegative.

The V gene is TRBV7-9, the J gene TRBJ2-1, with TRBD2 matching over 8 bases. This CDR3 has 16 residues. The trim removed 0 bases at V and 8 bases at J, leaving 9 bases unmatched. Germline V gives CDR1 SEHNR, CDR2 FQNEAQ (reference sequence). In DNA, the CDR3 is TGTGCCAGCAGCTTAGCGGGAGCGGGGGATCCTGATGAGCAGTTCTTC. Translated, it gives CASSLAGAGDPDEQFF.

The rearrangement joins TRBV6-5 to TRBJ2-2, with 10 bases that match TRBD2. The CDR3 is made up of 16 amino acids. Trimming took 2 bases from V and 6 from J; bases not matched to a gene: 6. CDR1 is MNHEY and CDR2 is SVGAGI in the germline V gene. The DNA of the CDR3 is TGTGCCAGCAGTTACGGGGCGCTAGCGGGGGCCGGGGAGCTGTTTTTT. The encoded protein is CASSYGALAGAGELFF.

The chain recombines TRBV5-6 with TRBJ1-5; a weak D match, TRBD1 (5 bases). Trimming took 3 bases from V and 7 from J, leaving 14 bases between them. Germline lookup yields CDR1 SGHDT and CDR2 YYEEEE. The CDR3 runs to 14 residues. The CDR3: CASSSAPGGQPQHF. The DNA for the CDR3 is TGTGCCAGCAGCTCCGCCCCCGGGGGGCAGCCCCAGCATTTT. The entire variable domain, with the rest obtained from reference TRBV5-6 and TRBJ1-5, is as follows: DAGVTQSPTHLIKTRGQQVTLRCSPKSGHDTVSWYQQALGQGPQFIFQYYEEEERQRGNFPDRFSGHQFPNYSSELNVNALLLGDSALYLCASSSAPGGQPQHFGDGTRLSIL.

This chain joins TRBV5-8 and TRBJ1-5, with TRBD1 identical over 8 bases. V dropped 4 bases and J dropped 2; count of bases not matched to a gene: 8. This CDR3 contains 16 residues. In germline, CDR1 is SGHTS, CDR2 YDEGEE. CDR3: CASSERQGRGNQPQHF. The CDR3 DNA reads as TGTGCCAGCAGCGAAAGACAGGGGCGAGGCAATCAGCCCCAGCATTTT.

The CDR3 bases are TGCGCCAGCAGCCAAGGGGTGGGGCAAACCTCCTACGAGCAGTACTTC. Translated, it gives CASSQGVGQTSYEQYF. J is TRBJ2-7 and V is TRBV4-1; tentatively, D is TRBD1 (5 bases). Germline V gene sequence: CDR1 MGHRA, CDR2 YSYEKL. This CDR3 is built from 16 residues. The V end lost 1 base, the J end lost 0 bases, and 13 bases lay between the germline ends.